The clone carrying this T cell receptor (beta chain) has ten or more counts. Trimming shortened V by 3 bases and J by 6 bases, and 9 bases separated the two germline ends. There are 14 residues in the CDR3. Per germline, CDR1 LGHDT and CDR2 YNNKEL (reference sequence). Researchers amplified the TCR beta CDR3 regions from RNA transcripts. The HTBI primer set served for first-round RT-PCR of the TCR CDR3. TCRdb redid the calling of the multiplex PCR reads with MiXCR, one entry per CDR3 protein. Of 550,000 to 600,000 distinct CDR3 sequences in the sample, 16% were seen once. This record comes from a study of T cells in Graves' hyperthyroidism and ophthalmopathy.

The receptor's source is a woman between 18 and 29 years old with Graves' hyperthyroidism. The sequenced material came from blood. The V and J genes are TRBV3-1 and TRBJ1-6; D gene unclear. Here the CDR3 DNA reads TGTGCCAGCAGCCATGGTAGAGGTAATTCACCCCTCCACTTT. Amino acids: CASSHGRGNSPLHF. The full variable domain, its missing parts supplied by reference TRBV3-1 and TRBJ1-6, is DTAVSQTPKYLVTQMGNDKSIKCEQNLGHDTMYWYKQDSKKFLKIMFSYNNKELIINETVPNRFSPKSPDKAHLNLHINSLELGDSAVYFCASSHGRGNSPLHFGNGTRLTVT.